A selection of T cell receptor beta chains follows, all from one sample in a study of cytomegalovirus exposure and HLA in healthy donors. The protocol was immunoSEQ multiplex PCR, while the TCRdb copy is restricted to in-frame clones and leaves out a portion. There are some 90,000 clones in the sample; approximately 96% occur only once, and roughly 0.82% lies in the top ten. The sequencing sample was made of PBMCs. The receptors stem from a man aged 18 to 30 in good health and CMV-seronegative. Each CDR3 is given with its conserved first and last residue. A D gene is named only where the DNA matches it firmly. Where a row states a size, it is once, few, many or the class of an expanded clone; other rows omit it.

>TRBD1|TRBJ2-1|.|TRBV5-1
CASSPGTGSNEQFF
TGCGCCAGCAGCCCGGGGACAGGTTCCAATGAGCAGTTCTTC
>.|TRBJ2-1|.|TRBV7-9
CASSSLLGAASSYNEQFF
TGTGCCAGCAGTTCTCTCTTGGGGGCGGCCAGCTCCTACAATGAGCAGTTCTTC
>.|TRBJ2-7|once|TRBV7-8
CASSFKESSYEQYF
TGTGCCAGCAGCTTTAAGGAGAGCTCCTACGAGCAGTACTTC
>TRBD1|TRBJ2-1|.|TRBV5-1
CASSLAPGQGANEQFF
TGCGCCAGCAGCTTGGCTCCGGGACAGGGGGCCAATGAGCAGTTCTTC
>TRBD1|TRBJ2-2|.|TRBV7-7
CASSPDPQGDTGELFF
TGTGCTAGCAGCCCCGATCCTCAGGGGGACACCGGGGAGCTGTTTTTT
>TRBD1|TRBJ1-2|.|TRBV7-8
CASSLESRTGGSGGYTF
TGTGCCAGCAGCTTAGAGAGCAGGACAGGGGGCTCTGGAGGCTACACCTTC
>TRBD1|TRBJ1-5|.|TRBV30
CAWSVQGVGGHF
TGTGCCTGGAGTGTACAGGGGGTGGGAGGACATTTT
>TRBD1|TRBJ2-7|.|TRBV27
CASRGQGVEQYF
TGTGCCAGCAGAGGACAGGGTGTCGAGCAGTACTTC
>TRBD2|TRBJ2-7|.|TRBV2
CASNSLLAGGSYEQYF
TGTGCCAGCAACTCTCTACTAGCGGGAGGTTCCTACGAGCAGTACTTC
>.|TRBJ2-1|.|TRBV10-2
CATRLVHNEQFF
TGCGCCACCAGACTAGTACACAATGAGCAGTTCTTC
>TRBD1|TRBJ2-3|.|TRBV5-1
CASSFGQAAADTQYF
TGCGCCAGCAGCTTCGGACAGGCGGCGGCTGATACGCAGTATTTT
>TRBD1|TRBJ1-4|.|TRBV9
CASSVEGGEEKLFF
TGTGCCAGCAGCGTAGAAGGGGGCGAGGAAAAACTGTTTTTT
>.|TRBJ1-1|.|TRBV5-1
CASSLRGTNTEAFF
TGCGCCAGCAGCTTAAGGGGTACGAACACTGAAGCTTTCTTT
>TRBD2|TRBJ2-1|.|TRBV7-2
CASSLERGRSNEQFF
TGTGCCAGCAGCTTAGAACGCGGGAGGAGCAATGAGCAGTTCTTC
>.|TRBJ1-1|.|TRBV5-6
CASSLGTAWTTEAFF
TGTGCCAGCAGCTTGGGGACAGCATGGACCACTGAAGCTTTCTTT
>TRBD2|TRBJ2-4|.|TRBV28
CASSLFGRGFIQYF
TGTGCCAGCAGTTTATTCGGGCGGGGGTTCATTCAGTACTTC
>.|TRBJ2-3|.|TRBV11-3
CASSLGSSRTQYF
TGTGCCAGCAGCTTAGGTTCCTCCCGTACGCAGTATTTT
>TRBD2|TRBJ2-7|.|TRBV5-1
CASSHAALAGGNEQYF
TGCGCCAGCAGCCACGCCGCGCTAGCGGGAGGAAACGAGCAGTACTTC
>TRBD1|TRBJ1-3|.|TRBV5-1
CASSPDRGSGNTIYF
TGCGCCAGCAGCCCGGACAGGGGTTCTGGAAACACCATATATTTT
>.|TRBJ2-1|once|TRBV7-2
CASRPRDGSYNEQFF
TGTGCCAGCAGACCCAGGGATGGTTCCTACAATGAGCAGTTCTTC
>.|TRBJ1-2|.|TRBV6-5
CASSYSGGYGYTF
TGTGCCAGCAGTTACTCCGGCGGGTATGGCTACACCTTC
>.|TRBJ1-5|.|TRBV19
CASSKGINQPQHF
TGTGCCAGTAGTAAGGGGATTAATCAGCCCCAGCATTTT
>.|TRBJ2-5|.|TRBV1
CTSSQRGQGLWETQYF
TGCACCAGCAGCCAACGAGGACAGGGGTTGTGGGAGACCCAGTACTTC
>TRBD2|TRBJ2-1|once|TRBV4-2
CASSQEGTSGYNEQFF
TGTGCCAGCAGCCAAGAAGGAACTAGCGGGTACAATGAGCAGTTCTTC
>TRBD2|TRBJ2-3|.|TRBV2
CASIGSTSGTDTQYF
TGTGCCAGCATTGGGTCCACTAGCGGCACAGATACGCAGTATTTT
>.|TRBJ1-4|.|TRBV19
CASSSVATNEKLFF
TGTGCCAGTAGCTCCGTAGCAACTAATGAAAAACTGTTTTTT
>TRBD1|TRBJ1-4|.|TRBV2
CASTVQGFSEKLFF
TGTGCCAGCACCGTACAGGGGTTCAGTGAAAAACTGTTTTTT
>TRBD1|TRBJ1-1|once|TRBV19
CASSVRQGNTEAFF
TGTGCCAGTAGTGTGCGACAGGGGAACACTGAAGCTTTCTTT
>TRBD1|TRBJ2-3|.|TRBV28
CASSKGTGEWSTDTQYF
TGTGCCAGCAGCAAGGGGACAGGGGAATGGAGCACAGATACGCAGTATTTT
>TRBD1|TRBJ1-4|.|TRBV28
CASSLQGADEKLFF
TGTGCCAGCAGTTTACAGGGGGCGGATGAAAAACTGTTTTTT
>TRBD1|TRBJ2-1|.|TRBV18
CASSPAGTGTSPFF
TGTGCCAGCTCACCTGCCGGGACAGGGACTTCTCCGTTCTTC
>.|TRBJ2-2|.|TRBV10-2
CASSVRETGELFF
TGCGCCAGCAGTGTAAGGGAGACCGGGGAGCTGTTTTTT
>.|TRBJ1-2|.|TRBV5-1
CASSLGGDANYGYTF
TGCGCCAGCAGCTTGGGGGGAGATGCTAACTATGGCTACACCTTC
>TRBD2|TRBJ2-2|.|TRBV5-4
CASSLGVYSGTNTGELFF
TGTGCCAGCAGCTTGGGGGTTTATAGCGGGACGAACACCGGGGAGCTGTTTTTT
>.|TRBJ2-1|.|TRBV19
CASNPAGITNEQFF
TGTGCCAGTAATCCAGCGGGCATAACCAATGAGCAGTTCTTC
>TRBD2|TRBJ2-1|.|TRBV5-1
CASSLSLAVYNEQFF
TGCGCCAGCAGCTTGTCTCTAGCGGTTTACAATGAGCAGTTCTTC
>TRBD2|TRBJ2-7|.|TRBV27
CASSFRLAGGIAEFEQYF
TGTGCCAGCAGTTTCCGGCTAGCGGGAGGTATTGCCGAGTTCGAGCAGTACTTC
>TRBD2|TRBJ2-3|.|TRBV5-4
CASSPKLATSTDTQYF
TGTGCCAGCAGCCCGAAACTAGCGACTAGCACAGATACGCAGTATTTT
>TRBD1|TRBJ1-1|.|TRBV11-2
CASSSGQGRTEAFF
TGTGCCAGCAGCTCCGGACAGGGTAGGACTGAAGCTTTCTTT
>.|TRBJ1-2|.|TRBV28
CASSSRYGYTF
TGTGCCAGCAGTTCTCGGTATGGCTACACCTTC
>.|TRBJ1-5|.|TRBV30
CAWSKDNYSNQPQHF
TGTGCCTGGAGCAAGGACAACTATAGCAATCAGCCCCAGCATTTT
>TRBD2|TRBJ2-3|.|TRBV5-6
CASSSVGGALDTQYF
TGTGCCAGCAGCTCTGTGGGAGGGGCACTGGATACGCAGTATTTT
>TRBD2|TRBJ2-1|.|TRBV7-9
CASSFPAGARRNEQFF
TGTGCCAGCAGCTTTCCTGCGGGAGCCCGCAGAAATGAGCAGTTCTTC
>.|TRBJ2-7|.|TRBV5-6
CASSSGMSTYEQYF
TGTGCCAGCAGCTCGGGGATGTCTACCTACGAGCAGTACTTC
>.|TRBJ2-1|once|TRBV15
CATSRDVGDNEQFF
TGTGCCACCAGCAGAGATGTCGGGGACAACGAGCAGTTCTTC
>TRBD2|TRBJ2-1|few|TRBV29-1
CSVERDRLAGGFYNEQFF
TGCAGCGTTGAAAGGGACAGACTAGCGGGAGGGTTCTACAATGAGCAGTTCTTC
>.|TRBJ2-7|.|TRBV28
CASSFPGQNEQYF
TGTGCCAGCAGTTTCCCTGGACAGAACGAGCAGTACTTC
>.|TRBJ2-2|.|TRBV6-5
CASRKHTGELFF
TGTGCCAGCAGGAAGCACACCGGGGAGCTGTTTTTT
>.|TRBJ2-5|.|TRBV5-5
CASSRGVTSQETQYF
TGTGCCAGCAGCCGCGGGGTGACATCCCAAGAGACCCAGTACTTC
>TRBD1|TRBJ1-2|.|TRBV11-2
CASSSLDRGFGGYTF
TGTGCCAGCAGCTCACTAGACAGGGGTTTTGGTGGCTACACCTTC
>.|TRBJ1-3|.|TRBV10-1
CASSDPNSGNTIYF
TGCGCCAGCAGTGACCCCAACTCTGGAAACACCATATATTTT
>.|TRBJ2-5|.|TRBV2
CASSELRGPQETQYF
TGTGCCAGCAGTGAATTGCGGGGCCCCCAAGAGACCCAGTACTTC
>.|TRBJ2-2|.|TRBV6-1
CASSEGPGQPWELFF
TGTGCCAGCAGTGAAGGACCCGGACAGCCCTGGGAGCTGTTTTTT